Listed below are T cell receptor beta chains from one sample, sequenced in a study of blood T cell repertoires in COVID-19. Produced via immunoSEQ multiplex PCR; TCRdb's table is partial and in-frame only. The profile shows some 250,000 clones, 70% to 90% of them singletons. The specimen was peripheral blood. The source is a woman in her thirties who had recovered from COVID-19. CDR3s include the opening cysteine and the closing phenylalanine or tryptophan. The D gene is left open where the match is weak. A row's size may be missing; if present it is once, few, many or a size class.

CDR3 DNA: TGTGCCAGCAGTTACGAAAGAACAGTAGCCTACGAGCAGTACTTC
CDR3 protein: CASSYERTVAYEQYF
D gene: .
J gene: TRBJ2-7
clone size: .
V gene: TRBV6-5

CDR3 DNA: TGTGCCAGCAGCTTAGGGGCGGAGCAGTTCTTC
CDR3 protein: CASSLGAEQFF
D gene: .
J gene: TRBJ2-1
clone size: .
V gene: TRBV7-9

CDR3 DNA: TGTGCCAGCTCACTCTCCGGGACAGGGAATCTCAAGACCCAGTACTTC
CDR3 protein: CASSLSGTGNLKTQYF
D gene: TRBD1
J gene: TRBJ2-5
clone size: .
V gene: TRBV18

CDR3 DNA: TGCGCCAGCAGCCAGGTCGGACAGGGGGTCACTGAAGCTTTCTTT
CDR3 protein: CASSQVGQGVTEAFF
D gene: TRBD1
J gene: TRBJ1-1
clone size: .
V gene: TRBV4-1

CDR3 DNA: TGTGCCAGCAGCTTAGGGACAGGGGGAGCCTACGAGCAGTACTTC
CDR3 protein: CASSLGTGGAYEQYF
D gene: TRBD1
J gene: TRBJ2-7
clone size: .
V gene: TRBV11-2

CDR3 DNA: TGTGCCAGCAGCTCGACAGGGGTCCAAGAGACCCAGTACTTC
CDR3 protein: CASSSTGVQETQYF
D gene: TRBD1
J gene: TRBJ2-5
clone size: .
V gene: TRBV7-3

CDR3 DNA: TGTGCCAGCATCGAACCAAGGACAGGGGTGAACACTGAAGCTTTCTTT
CDR3 protein: CASIEPRTGVNTEAFF
D gene: TRBD1
J gene: TRBJ1-1
clone size: .
V gene: TRBV7-9

CDR3 DNA: TGTGCCACCAGCAGAGATGAGGGAGGGATCTATGGCTACACCTTC
CDR3 protein: CATSRDEGGIYGYTF
D gene: .
J gene: TRBJ1-2
clone size: .
V gene: TRBV15

CDR3 DNA: TGTGCCAGCAGCTTAGTTGCCGGACTAGCGGGGGGCGGGGAGCAGTTCTTC
CDR3 protein: CASSLVAGLAGGGEQFF
D gene: TRBD2
J gene: TRBJ2-1
clone size: .
V gene: TRBV11-2

CDR3 DNA: TGTGCCAGCAGCGGCCTAGGACAGGGAGGGTTTTATGGCTACACCTTC
CDR3 protein: CASSGLGQGGFYGYTF
D gene: TRBD1
J gene: TRBJ1-2
clone size: .
V gene: TRBV9

CDR3 DNA: TGTGCCAGCAGCTTGGACAGGGACTACGGCTACACCTTC
CDR3 protein: CASSLDRDYGYTF
D gene: .
J gene: TRBJ1-2
clone size: .
V gene: TRBV5-5

CDR3 DNA: TGCGCCAGCAGCACCCGGGACAGAAATACGCAGTATTTT
CDR3 protein: CASSTRDRNTQYF
D gene: TRBD1
J gene: TRBJ2-3
clone size: .
V gene: TRBV5-1

CDR3 DNA: TGCGCCAGCAGCTTGGAAGCCCCTAACTATGGCTACACCTTC
CDR3 protein: CASSLEAPNYGYTF
D gene: .
J gene: TRBJ1-2
clone size: .
V gene: TRBV5-1

CDR3 DNA: TGCGCCAGCAGCTCGGGACTAGCGGTCCAAGAGACCCAGTACTTC
CDR3 protein: CASSSGLAVQETQYF
D gene: TRBD2
J gene: TRBJ2-5
clone size: .
V gene: TRBV5-1

CDR3 DNA: TGTGCCAGCAGCTTGCTCCTTACGAACACCGGGGAGCTGTTTTTT
CDR3 protein: CASSLLLTNTGELFF
D gene: .
J gene: TRBJ2-2
clone size: few
V gene: TRBV5-8

CDR3 DNA: TGTGCCAGTAGTAGCAGGGTAAGCCCATTTGGCTACACCTTC
CDR3 protein: CASSSRVSPFGYTF
D gene: .
J gene: TRBJ1-2
clone size: .
V gene: TRBV19

CDR3 DNA: TGTGCCAGTAGTATAGGGGACAGGGGGAACACTGAAGCTTTCTTT
CDR3 protein: CASSIGDRGNTEAFF
D gene: TRBD1
J gene: TRBJ1-1
clone size: few
V gene: TRBV19

CDR3 DNA: TGTGCCAGTAGTATAACAGGGGTAGAGACCCAGTACTTC
CDR3 protein: CASSITGVETQYF
D gene: TRBD1
J gene: TRBJ2-5
clone size: .
V gene: TRBV19

CDR3 DNA: TGCGCCAGCAGACGAGATTCCGGGACACTTAATGAAAAACTGTTTTTT
CDR3 protein: CASRRDSGTLNEKLFF
D gene: .
J gene: TRBJ1-4
clone size: .
V gene: TRBV5-1

CDR3 DNA: TGTGCCAGCAGTTCGGGAAGGGACTACGAGCAGTACTTC
CDR3 protein: CASSSGRDYEQYF
D gene: .
J gene: TRBJ2-7
clone size: .
V gene: TRBV7-2

CDR3 DNA: TGTGCCAGCAGCTTGGATCCCGGCGGGGGGACCACAGATACGCAGTATTTT
CDR3 protein: CASSLDPGGGTTDTQYF
D gene: TRBD2
J gene: TRBJ2-3
clone size: .
V gene: TRBV5-4

CDR3 DNA: TGTGCTAGTGGTTCTGACAGGATTTACAACTATGGCTACACCTTC
CDR3 protein: CASGSDRIYNYGYTF
D gene: .
J gene: TRBJ1-2
clone size: .
V gene: TRBV12-5

CDR3 DNA: TGTGCCAGTAACCAGGGCACTGAAGCTTTCTTT
CDR3 protein: CASNQGTEAFF
D gene: .
J gene: TRBJ1-1
clone size: few
V gene: TRBV19

CDR3 DNA: TGTGCCAGCAGCGTATCGCCGGGGCAGGGGGCTCTTGAGCAGTTCTTC
CDR3 protein: CASSVSPGQGALEQFF
D gene: TRBD1
J gene: TRBJ2-1
clone size: .
V gene: TRBV9

CDR3 DNA: TGTGCCAGCAATTCTCCCGGGACAGGGTACGAGCAGTACTTC
CDR3 protein: CASNSPGTGYEQYF
D gene: TRBD1
J gene: TRBJ2-7
clone size: few
V gene: TRBV27

CDR3 DNA: TGCGCCAGCAGCTTGACAGGGTTTGAAGCTTTCTTT
CDR3 protein: CASSLTGFEAFF
D gene: .
J gene: TRBJ1-1
clone size: once
V gene: TRBV5-1

CDR3 DNA: TGCAGCGTCGCTTCCCTTGGGACAGTTGAAGCTTTCTTT
CDR3 protein: CSVASLGTVEAFF
D gene: TRBD1
J gene: TRBJ1-1
clone size: .
V gene: TRBV29-1

CDR3 DNA: TGTGCCGGGAGGACAGGGAGGGCCGGGGAGCTGTTTTTT
CDR3 protein: CAGRTGRAGELFF
D gene: .
J gene: TRBJ2-2
clone size: .
V gene: TRBV5-4

CDR3 DNA: TGCAGCGTGACAGGGGGAACCGGGGAGCTGTTTTTT
CDR3 protein: CSVTGGTGELFF
D gene: TRBD1
J gene: TRBJ2-2
clone size: few
V gene: TRBV29-1

CDR3 DNA: TGTGCCAGCAGCGAATATCCCGACAGGGGCCAGCCCCAGCATTTT
CDR3 protein: CASSEYPDRGQPQHF
D gene: TRBD1
J gene: TRBJ1-5
clone size: .
V gene: TRBV27

CDR3 DNA: TGTGCCAGCAGTCCTGGGGAGTGGAATGAGCAGTTCTTC
CDR3 protein: CASSPGEWNEQFF
D gene: .
J gene: TRBJ2-1
clone size: .
V gene: TRBV7-9

CDR3 DNA: TGTGCCAGCAGTCTTCAGCGGGGGGGTGCCGGGGAGCTGTTTTTT
CDR3 protein: CASSLQRGGAGELFF
D gene: TRBD2
J gene: TRBJ2-2
clone size: .
V gene: TRBV6-2/TRBV6-3

CDR3 DNA: TGTGCCAGCAGCTTAGCGGACAGGGGGGCCTACGAGCAGTACTTC
CDR3 protein: CASSLADRGAYEQYF
D gene: TRBD1
J gene: TRBJ2-7
clone size: .
V gene: TRBV11-1

CDR3 DNA: TGCGCCAGCAGCCAGGAGCTCCGAAACACCATATATTTT
CDR3 protein: CASSQELRNTIYF
D gene: .
J gene: TRBJ1-3
clone size: few
V gene: TRBV4-3

CDR3 DNA: TGTGCCAGCAGTTACTCTGCAGCAGGGGAAGGCGAGCAGTACTTC
CDR3 protein: CASSYSAAGEGEQYF
D gene: .
J gene: TRBJ2-7
clone size: .
V gene: TRBV6-5

CDR3 DNA: TGCAGCATCCGGGGGGGCCGGGACACCGGGGAGCTGTTTTTT
CDR3 protein: CSIRGGRDTGELFF
D gene: TRBD2
J gene: TRBJ2-2
clone size: .
V gene: TRBV29-1

CDR3 DNA: TGTGCCAGCAGCCCCAGAGACAGGGGAAACACCATATATTTT
CDR3 protein: CASSPRDRGNTIYF
D gene: .
J gene: TRBJ1-3
clone size: .
V gene: TRBV7-9

CDR3 DNA: TGTGCCAGCAGTTCCCCTGGCCCTGTTATTTTC
CDR3 protein: CASSSPGPVIF
D gene: .
J gene: TRBJ1-2
clone size: .
V gene: TRBV6-2/TRBV6-3

CDR3 DNA: TGTGCCAGCAGTGCCTTCGGACTAGCGGGGGATGATGAGCAGTTCTTC
CDR3 protein: CASSAFGLAGDDEQFF
D gene: TRBD2
J gene: TRBJ2-1
clone size: once
V gene: TRBV6-4

CDR3 DNA: TGTGCCAGCAGAGACTTCCTTTTAACAGATACGCAGTATTTT
CDR3 protein: CASRDFLLTDTQYF
D gene: .
J gene: TRBJ2-3
clone size: .
V gene: TRBV9

CDR3 DNA: TGTGCCAGCAGTTCTACCGGGACAGCGAATGGCTACACCTTC
CDR3 protein: CASSSTGTANGYTF
D gene: TRBD1
J gene: TRBJ1-2
clone size: .
V gene: TRBV6-5

CDR3 DNA: TGTGCCAGCACCCCTGTAGCGGGGCGGACAGATACGCAGTATTTT
CDR3 protein: CASTPVAGRTDTQYF
D gene: TRBD2
J gene: TRBJ2-3
clone size: .
V gene: TRBV6-5

CDR3 DNA: TGTGCCAGCAGTCCGGGACAGGGCTACAATGAGCAGTTCTTC
CDR3 protein: CASSPGQGYNEQFF
D gene: TRBD1
J gene: TRBJ2-1
clone size: .
V gene: TRBV6-2/TRBV6-3

CDR3 DNA: TGCAGGGCTACGACAGGAAACATTCAGTACTTC
CDR3 protein: CRATTGNIQYF
D gene: .
J gene: TRBJ2-4
clone size: .
V gene: TRBV20-1

CDR3 DNA: TGTGCCTGGAGTGTAAACGGGGTTAACTATGGCTACACCTTC
CDR3 protein: CAWSVNGVNYGYTF
D gene: .
J gene: TRBJ1-2
clone size: .
V gene: TRBV30

CDR3 DNA: TGTGCCAGCAGCCCTTCCCGGGGACAGGGGACCTACGAGCAGTACTTC
CDR3 protein: CASSPSRGQGTYEQYF
D gene: TRBD1
J gene: TRBJ2-7
clone size: .
V gene: TRBV6-6

CDR3 DNA: TGTGCCAGCAGTGAACAGGGGTTGAACACTGAAGCTTTCTTT
CDR3 protein: CASSEQGLNTEAFF
D gene: .
J gene: TRBJ1-1
clone size: few
V gene: TRBV6-1

CDR3 DNA: TGCGCCAGCAGCTCGCGGACAGGGGGCGGATTTCCTGCCCTCAGCGAGCAGTACTTC
CDR3 protein: CASSSRTGGGFPALSEQYF
D gene: TRBD1
J gene: TRBJ2-7
clone size: .
V gene: TRBV5-1

CDR3 DNA: TGTGCCAGCAGCCTATCCCGGGGGGGGAATGAGCAGTTCTTC
CDR3 protein: CASSLSRGGNEQFF
D gene: TRBD2
J gene: TRBJ2-1
clone size: .
V gene: TRBV16

CDR3 DNA: TGTGCCATCAGTGGGCAGGGATATTCACCCCTCCACTTT
CDR3 protein: CAISGQGYSPLHF
D gene: .
J gene: TRBJ1-6
clone size: .
V gene: TRBV10-3